This T cell receptor (beta chain) emerged from a study of cytomegalovirus exposure and HLA in healthy donors (dated 2017 in TCRdb). About the investigation overall: In an earlier analysis of 587 of the donors, about 260 Gb of sequence data and some 100 million unique TCR beta sequences from about 179 million T cells were reported. Genome-wide SNP genotypes for about 65% of the 666 donors were used in a later genetic analysis, which treated that subset as a discovery cohort. Donor age, sex, ethnicity and CMV serostatus were collected together with the repertoire data. The study profiled the T cell repertoires of hundreds of subjects by immunosequencing and related them to cytomegalovirus serostatus. Four to six DR-DQ haplotypes were handled as single units for association and clustering because linkage in the cohort was strong. The later analysis used no new phenotypic data to find candidate immune exposures, relying instead on TCR beta sequences and their occurrence across donors. Among some 410 genotyped donors of the cohort, an average of 235,054 unique TCR beta nucleotide sequences were sequenced per donor, around 18% of them non-productive. About 300 gigabases of sequencing data and approximately 80 million unique TCR sequences were included in an early release covering around 650 HLA-typed donors. A later analysis re-analyzed previously published TCR beta repertoires from 550 to 700 donors and added high-resolution HLA genotyping to study TCR occurrence patterns. Typing coverage differed by locus: A, B, C, DRB1 and DQB1 were typed in roughly 620-630 donors, DQA1 in about 550, DPA1 in some 570, and DPB1 in around 490. A separate validation cohort of roughly 130 different subjects was used in addition to the approximately 700-subject first cohort. In an earlier analysis of roughly 580 of the donors, high-throughput TCR beta sequencing was used to judge whether each TCR beta V gene segment behaved as functional or pseudogenic. High-throughput TCR immunosequencing, statistical association of individual TCRs with disease status, and machine learning were combined to predict cytomegalovirus infection status. Both class I and class II loci were covered by HLA typing, at four-digit resolution. Of the roughly 400 genotyped donors, about 80% fell in the genetic ancestry cluster associated with self-reported Caucasian donors. The study aimed to test whether signatures of past pathogen exposure could be identified by cataloging public T cell receptors. Every discovery cohort repertoire had been produced on one sequencing platform.

In the case of this clone: It lacks a known antigen. The sample holds no much larger clone one base away, and base qualities are not on file.

Receptor amplification or capture employed the immunoSEQ multiplex PCR assay. The multiplex PCR relied on a mix of 60 forward primers for TCR Vbeta segments and 13 reverse primers for TCR Jbeta segments. The CDR3 region of rearranged TCR beta genes was amplified from genomic DNA by a multiplex PCR assay. Amplified TCR beta libraries were sequenced as 87-base-pair reads on the Illumina HiSeq System. As for the original processing: A later analysis counted about 82 million unique TCR beta chains across the roughly 700 repertoires, and 9.5 million to 11 million of these chains were shared by at least two donors. To remove PCR and sequencing errors, raw reads were error-corrected and collapsed into unique sequences using a nearest-neighbor algorithm that merged closely related sequences. Alignment of CDR3 sequences to IMGT reference sequences was used to assign V, D and J gene segments. For a sequence to be retained, a match of at least six nucleotides to both a V gene segment and a J gene segment was required. Rearrangements were called productive when the CDR3 lacked stop codons and stayed in frame with V and J; all others were non-productive. Following IMGT convention, CDR3 was defined as the stretch from the second conserved V-encoded cysteine to the conserved J-encoded phenylalanine. The earlier analysis of 500 to 600 of the donors excluded sequences that lacked an unambiguous match to a single V gene segment. In an earlier analysis of several hundred of the donors, a V segment was called functional when productive rearrangements were above 56.7%, and segregating when the standard deviation between donors exceeded 5%. To diagnose cytomegalovirus status from the catalog of TCR beta chain sequences, a statistical classification framework was built. In a later analysis, V and J genes were assigned by comparing TCR nucleotide sequences against IMGT/GENE-DB human TR gene sequences. In a later analysis, CDR3 sequences and most-parsimonious VDJ recombination scenarios were assigned using the TCRdist pipeline. A later analysis defined each TCR beta chain by its CDR3 amino acid sequence plus V-gene family, and excluded reads lacking a unique V-gene family. As a way to deal with suspected cross-contamination and a sequencing artifact, a later analysis dropped roughly 600 nucleotide sequences that were highly shared and had low generation probability. A later analysis calculated a clonal expansion index for each public chain from normalized within-repertoire ranks of inferred template counts. A later analysis computed generation probabilities with a VDJ recombination model fitted to out-of-frame rearrangements, and checked the results against IGoR. Hypergeometric tests were used in a later analysis to score TCR-TCR, TCR-HLA and TCR-CMV co-occurrence, with a repertoire-size bias correction applied to the TCR pairs. In a later analysis, false discovery rates were estimated by permuting HLA or CMV assignments 20 times. In a later analysis, co-occurring TCRs were grouped with DBSCAN, and TCRdist sequence similarity was added when clustering was performed within HLA-allele-positive subsets. Repertoires with fewer than 30,000 or more than 120,000 public chains, plus five repertoires with anomalous nucleotide sharing, were excluded from co-occurrence clustering. TCRdb retrieved this table from immuneACCESS and kept in-frame rearrangements only. Not all clones are present; in checked studies, unresolved V genes account for under half, and no reason is known for the remainder. The V and J calls and clone size were taken over from that table, and D and trimming were inferred from the DNA. This sample holds 95,000 to 110,000 clones; 74% were observed only once. 11% to 15% of the sample comes from the top ten.

Per the germline V gene, SGHTA is the CDR1 and FQGNSA is the CDR2. The CDR3 measures 13 amino acids from cysteine to phenylalanine. The CDR3 DNA has 39 bases and is translated from base 1. V and J lose 4 bases and 0 bases, and a span of 4 bases separates them. The cohort comprised under 700 healthy bone marrow donors. Cohort members were all nominally healthy when sampled, although unrecorded immune exposures were likely present. The donor tested CMV seropositive, placing the donor among the 289 seropositive members of the cohort. Every donor gave a peripheral blood sample, and the peripheral blood mononuclear cells from that sample were used for TCR beta sequencing. The Qiagen DNeasy Blood Extraction Kit was used to extract genomic DNA from the blood cell samples. Overall results and qualifications from the work: The presence/absence analyses assumed that sequencing depth was roughly uniform across donors, and that assumption may not be true. Broadly in line with IMGT annotations, most TCR beta V segments showed up in productive rearrangements about 87% or about 30% of the time in an earlier analysis of 450 to 600 of the donors. When HLA alleles, especially DR and DQ, strongly co-occurred, TCR associations were difficult to assign to individual alleles. According to a later genetic analysis, donors in an Asian-associated ancestry cluster had fewer N-insertions in productive TCRs than the roughly 700-donor mean. In a later analysis, about 16,000 TCR beta sequences were associated with specific HLA alleles at a false discovery rate of 0.05. Some IMGT-functional V segments, including TRBV6-2 and TRBV6-3, could not be distinguished by the 87-base-pair reads and were therefore excluded. A further reported finding was that TCR beta sequences accurately predicted the HLA-A and HLA-B alleles for most subjects in the first cohort. The sequencing pipeline was judged likely to have produced a cluster of highly shared sequence variants as a technical artifact. According to a later analysis, parvovirus B19, influenza, CMV and Epstein-Barr virus appeared linked to several top co-occurrence clusters. The classifier was reported to diagnose cytomegalovirus status with high specificity and sensitivity in both the original and validation cohorts. Most CMV-associated TCR beta chains appeared to be HLA-restricted in a later analysis, and the HLA associations seemed to be driven largely by CMV exposure. A few of the identified cytomegalovirus-associated TCR beta chains were confirmed in vitro to be specific for cytomegalovirus antigens. According to a later analysis, TCR association rates differed among HLA loci, with DRB1 alleles showing the most associated TCRs and HLA-C alleles showing the fewest. HLA typing was unavailable for some donors at each locus, so association tests used only the typed subset. For the cohort, immune exposure information was limited to CMV serostatus. Correlated functional status among segregating V segments might be attributable to linkage disequilibrium, but an unknown experimental factor could not be ruled out. Across donors, most TCR sequences were observed very rarely, whereas some public TCRs were present in many individuals. The earlier analysis of some 560 of the donors excluded about 16 rarely observed V segments, including chromosome 9 orphons, because counts were too low. It was suggested by the authors that the approach could potentially be generalized to other disease states and immunological phenotypes. This cohort had only TCR beta chains sequenced, and the lack of alpha or paired-chain data limited which features could be detected. The study gave a list of under 200 TCR beta chains associated with cytomegalovirus. A later analysis found that HLA-associated TCR beta chains were more clonally expanded and had lower generation probabilities than equally common non-associated chains. An association between a missense DCLRE1C variant and V-gene and J-gene trimming of TCR beta chains was found in a later genetic analysis and replicated in an independent cohort.

The receptor was isolated from a woman between 40 and 50 years old in good health and CMV-seropositive. Sequencing was performed on PBMCs. The rearranged segments are TRBV7-2 and TRBJ1-5, with the D segment identity uncertain. The CDR3: CASSSYSNQPQHF. The sequenced DNA: TGTGCCAGCAGCTCCTATAGCAATCAGCCCCAGCATTTT.